Ten or more counts support the clone carrying this T cell receptor beta chain. In germline, CDR1 is MNHEY, CDR2 SMNVEV (reference sequence). CDR3 size: 13 residues. V shed 4 bases and J 7 bases; nucleotides not matched to a gene: 4. Researchers took RNA transcripts and amplified the TCR beta CDR3 regions from them. A set of HTBI primers served as the primers for a first-round RT-PCR of the TCR CDR3. In TCRdb, the multiplex PCR reads were re-called with MiXCR into one record per CDR3 protein. The sample includes hundreds of thousands of distinct CDR3 sequences, approximately 18% of them seen just once. The data originate from a study of T cells in Graves' hyperthyroidism and ophthalmopathy.

J is TRBJ2-7 and V is TRBV27; 10 bases agree with TRBD1. Sequencing used blood. The sequence derives from a woman aged 45-59 years with Graves' hyperthyroidism that later progressed to Graves' ophthalmopathy. CDR3 bases: TGTGCCAGCAGTTGGTCGGACAGGGGGGAGCAGTACTTC. Amino acid sequence: CASSWSDRGEQYF.